This T cell receptor beta chain comes out of a study of radiation and T cells in renal cell carcinoma (dated by TCRdb to 2018 to 2020). Background on the whole study: The samples were obtained from a clinical trial, where primary renal cell carcinomas were treated with 15 Gy stereotactic body radiation therapy and then removed by nephrectomy 4 weeks afterward. A total of 50 to 55 samples underwent TCR beta sequencing, made up of 25 or so tumors and about 27 peripheral blood samples. In the 40 to 55 samples combined, about 4 million unique CDR3 nucleotide sequences were found, encoding roughly 3,000,000 unique CDR3 amino acid sequences.

Taken from cysteine to phenylalanine, the CDR3 has 12 residues. The CDR3 DNA has 36 bases and is translated from base 1. Sequences SGHNT (CDR1) and YYREEE (CDR2) are obtained from the germline V gene (reference sequence). V is clipped by 0 bases and J by 4 bases, and the sequence between their germline boundaries is 5 bases long. As concerns this clone: The clone's antigen remains unknown. Base qualities are not recorded, but no much larger clone differs from it by a single base.

TCR beta libraries were generated from genomic DNA with the immunoSEQ kit, following the manufacturer's recommendations. To prepare the libraries, a first multiplex PCR with proprietary primers was run, followed by a second PCR that added unique barcodes, and a bead cleanup was done after each round. Each sample batch included a kit-provided positive control reaction and a negative control reaction. The final libraries were assessed on an Agilent 4200 TapeStation D1000 ScreenTape, pooled by volume, and quantified by qPCR. Sequencing was performed on an Illumina NextSeq500 with a MidOutput 150-cycle cartridge, and 156 Read1 and 15 Index1 cycles were run with kit custom primers. The pooled library was loaded at 0.75 to 1 pM, and approximately 20% PhiX control was spiked in. The published analysis was carried out like this. Vendor-processed data were analyzed in R, and a clonotype was defined as all T cells sharing the same CDR3 nucleotide sequence. In the clone abundance analyses, frequencies in each sample were normalized to that sample's 10,000 most abundant clones. Public T cell clones, which averaged fewer than five per sample, were removed prior to analysis. Tumor-enriched and baseline blood-enriched clonotypes were defined by at least a 32-fold difference in abundance between compartments. Clonotypes expanded or contracted between blood time points were identified with a beta-binomial differential abundance model. The Baroni-Urbani and Buser coefficient was used to measure tumor-blood repertoire similarity, and groups were compared with two-tailed Wilcoxon tests in R. TCRdb holds this immuneACCESS table with in-frame rearrangements only. Some clones are missing; in checked studies, unresolved V genes explain under half, and the rest has no known cause. The V and J calls and clone size come from that table; D and trimming were worked out from the DNA. The sample contains 130,000 or so clones, 75% to 90% of them found a single time. The ten top clones hold under 25% of the sample.

General conclusions and limits of the study: No pretreatment tumor biopsies were available, so the baseline intratumoral presence of clonotypes could not be determined. Dynamics of the blood repertoire were not tracked past 4 weeks after treatment. In blood, the top tumor clonotypes increased between baseline and 2 weeks post-radiation and then shrank by 4 weeks, which suggests that tumor-resident clones expanded only transiently. Because the trial had a single-armed design, the trial could not examine how radiation dose or scheduling affected the TCR repertoire.

The time point label, as the study defines it: baseline pretreatment blood. The treatment or condition label for this specimen denotes: 15 Gy SBRT to primary tumor, nephrectomy 4 weeks later. To follow tumor-enriched clonotypes, serial peripheral blood was collected from radiation-treated patients at baseline and at 2 weeks and 4 weeks after SBRT. Every patient had renal cell carcinoma of clear cell pathology. The QIAamp DNA Blood Mini Kit (Qiagen) was used to prepare genomic DNA for TCR sequencing. Only samples passing all quality control checks were included in the analyses. This receptor was taken from a woman aged 45-59 years with renal cell carcinoma. Sequencing was performed on blood, taken from a patient whose treatment included radiotherapy and nephrectomy. The rearranged chain carries TRBV5-4 and TRBJ2-7; confidence is insufficient to name the D gene. Read as DNA, the sequence is TGTGCCAGCAGCTTGGTCCCGTACGAGCAGTACTTC. Protein translation: CASSLVPYEQYF.